The present T cell receptor (beta chain) was sequenced within a study of PD-1 blockade in classical Hodgkin lymphoma. Findings of the study overall: Exclusion was applied to patients who started nivolumab under 1 year after ASCT. Partial responders and progressors had significantly lower baseline TCR diversity.

With 5 bases removed from V and 4 bases from J, the gap between germline ends came to 11 bases. Germline V gives CDR1 PRHDT, CDR2 FYEKMQ (reference sequence). The CDR3 extends over 14 amino acids. Profiled with immunoSEQ multiplex PCR; TCRdb holds only in-frame clones, not every one. The profile shows 22,000 or so clones, 80% of them singletons. Each patient experienced a relapse that followed autologous stem cell transplantation, and brentuximab vedotin exposure varied. On this clone itself: Its target is unknown.

The sequenced sample was peripheral blood mononuclear cells (PBMCs), obtained before the second cycle of nivolumab. The TCR comes from a human donor with classical Hodgkin lymphoma. The gene calls are TRBV13 and TRBJ1-4, with D tentatively TRBD1 (6 bases). CDR3 residues: CASSRQELNEKLFF. DNA of the CDR3: TGTGCCAGCAGCAGACAGGAGCTTAATGAAAAACTGTTTTTT.